A single sample gave rise to the 18 T cell receptor beta chains below, sequenced in a study of molecular identifiers for immune sequencing clone quantification. From the PCR reads, TCRdb called clonotypes with MiXCR, one entry per CDR3 protein. The sample records 250,000 to 400,000 distinct CDR3 sequences, over 20% being singletons. Sequencing input: naive CD8+ T cells from blood, with Jurkat cell RNA spiked in. Specified subset: FACS-sorted CD8+CD4-CCR7+CD45RA+ naive T cells. These receptor sequences come from a human donor in good health. Some libraries in this study had Jurkat cell RNA spiked in.

This clonotype has ten or more counts. The V and J genes are TRBV24-1 and TRBJ1-5; weak D call: TRBD1 (5 bases). This CDR3 has 16 amino acids. From germline, CDR1 is KGHDR and CDR2 SFDVKD. Trimming stripped 2 bases from V and 0 bases from J, with 10 bases between. The CDR3: CATSDSRGYSNQPQHF. The DNA of the CDR3 is TGTGCCACCAGTGATTCGAGGGGATATAGCAATCAGCCCCAGCATTTT.

Comment on this clonotype: A read error may be the cause here, since a much bigger clone is one base away. J is TRBJ2-1 and V is TRBV7-2, with D unresolved. Germline V gives CDR1 SGHTA, CDR2 FQGNSA. V lost 8 bases and J 9 bases, leaving 23 bases between the germline ends. This CDR3 is 15 amino acids long. CDR3 protein: CASCSPRQDFSEQFF. In DNA form, the CDR3 reads TGTGCCAGCTGCTCCCCGAGGCAGGATTTTAGTGAGCAGTTCTTC.

This clonotype appeared a few times. The chain carries TRBV11-2 and TRBJ2-5; TRBD1 matches at 11 bases. V was clipped by 1 base and J by 4 bases; unmatched bases: 2. This CDR3 spans 15 amino acids. Germline CDR1 SGHAT, CDR2 FQNNGV. The CDR3 region has the DNA TGTGCCAGCAGCTTAGTAGGGACAGGGGGAGAGACCCAGTACTTC. It specifies CASSLVGTGGETQYF.

As regards this clonotype: A much more abundant neighbour one base away suggests this may be a read error. The CDR3 region is CASSFSGPNYGQYF. The CDR3 nucleotides read TGTGCCAGCAGCTTCAGCGGACCCAACTACGGGCAGTACTTC. The chain has TRBV7-2 and TRBJ2-7; maybe TRBD2 (5 bases). The V gene's germline CDR1 is SGHTA and CDR2 FQGNSA. The CDR3 totals 14 residues.

On this clonotype: A read error is possible here, since a much larger clone lies one base away. The chain uses TRBV20-1 and TRBJ2-2, with a tentative D call TRBD2 (6 bases). CDR1 and CDR2 (germline): DFQATT, SNEGSKA (reference sequence). This CDR3 comprises 15 residues. Trimming shortened V by 1 base and J by 4 bases, and 13 bases separated the two germline ends. CDR3 nucleotide sequence: TGCAGTGCTAGAGTGGGGCTAGCGAGCACCGGGGAGCTGTTTTTT. Encoded protein: CSARVGLASTGELFF.

There are a few counts of this clonotype. The chain couples TRBV27 to TRBJ2-7; TRBD1 agrees at 7 bases. V shed 3 bases, J shed 2 bases, and the junction held 4 bases outside the gene matches. The germline V gene encodes CDR1 MNHEY and CDR2 SMNVEV (reference sequence). The CDR3 consists of 14 residues. The CDR3 loop is CASSFLGTAYEQYF. In DNA, the CDR3 is TGTGCCAGCAGTTTTCTGGGGACAGCCTACGAGCAGTACTTC.

Turning to this clonotype: A single base separates this from a much larger clone, so it may be a read error. The V and J genes are TRBV7-2 and TRBJ1-1, with D perhaps TRBD1 (5 bases). The germline V gene encodes CDR1 SGHTA and CDR2 FQGNSA. This CDR3 is 15 amino acids long. CDR3 sequence reads: CASSLAGALNTVAFF. The CDR3 DNA is TGTGCCAGCAGCTTAGCCGGGGCTCTGAACACTGTAGCTTTCTTT.

This clonotype was detected many times. The genes are TRBV15 and TRBJ1-5; TRBD1 matches at 9 bases. Germline V lookup: CDR1 LNHNV, CDR2 YYDKDF (reference sequence). After removal of 3 bases from V and 5 bases from J, the junction contained 8 bases not matched to a gene. This CDR3 is built from 16 residues. CDR3 DNA sequence: TGTGCCACCAGCAGGTTAGGGACAGGGATAGATCAGCCCCAGCATTTT. This codes for CATSRLGTGIDQPQHF.

V usage is TRBV4-3 and J usage is TRBJ2-4, with D possibly TRBD1 on 6 matching bases. CDR1 LGHNA and CDR2 YSLEER come from the germline V gene. V was clipped by 0 bases and J by 0 bases, with 12 bases between them. The CDR3 sequence is 17 residues long. The CDR3 sequence is CASSQEDSALAKNIQYF. Here the CDR3 DNA reads TGCGCCAGCAGCCAAGAGGACAGCGCGTTAGCCAAAAACATTCAGTACTTC.

Note on this clonotype: Given a much more abundant clone one base away, this may be a read error. The rearrangement uses TRBV14 and TRBJ2-2, with D unclear. Per germline, CDR1 SGHDN and CDR2 FVKESK. CDR3 length equals 13 residues. The CDR3 reads CASSHLGTWELFF. Here the CDR3 DNA reads TGTGCCAGCAGCCACCTAGGCACCTGGGAGCTGTTTTTT.

This clonotype was observed at least ten times. The V gene is TRBV12-3 or TRBV12-4, the J gene TRBJ2-5; possible D gene TRBD1, 6 bases. Trimming stripped 6 bases from V and 2 bases from J, with 16 bases between. This CDR3 has 15 residues. The chain's CDR3 is CASRPGGGSQETQYF. The DNA of the CDR3 is TGTGCCAGCAGACCTGGGGGCGGGTCACAAGAGACCCAGTACTTC.

With regard to this clonotype: This may come from a read error, since a much larger clone is one base off. This chain links TRBV6-1 with TRBJ2-4; TRBD2 matches at 8 bases. The germline V gene encodes CDR1 MNHNS and CDR2 SASEGT. The CDR3 has 16 amino acids. J lost 5 bases, V lost 1 base, and 7 bases had no gene match. CDR3 sequence reads: CASSEGVGGAQNIQYF. The CDR3 bases are TGTGCCAGCAGTGAAGGGGTCGGGGGGGCCCAAAACATTCAGTACTTC.

This clonotype was seen many times. As DNA, the CDR3 is TGTGCCACCAGTAAAGACAGGGGGGGAATCGGTGAGCAGTTCTTC. Protein: CATSKDRGGIGEQFF. V gene TRBV24-1 combines with J gene TRBJ2-1, with 9 bases that match TRBD1. The CDR3 contains 15 residues. V trimming: 6 bases; J trimming: 9 bases; junction bases outside the gene matches: 11. Germline-derived CDR1 and CDR2 are KGHDR and SFDVKD.

This clonotype was detected many times. V is TRBV7-9 and J is TRBJ2-7; 7 bases match TRBD2. Germline V gives CDR1 SEHNR, CDR2 FQNEAQ (reference sequence). The CDR3 spans 16 residues. V shed 5 bases and J 1 base; nucleotides not matched to a gene: 11. CDR3 sequence (DNA): TGTGCCAGCAGCCCAGAACTAGCGCCACGATCCTACGAGCAGTACTTC. Amino acid sequence: CASSPELAPRSYEQYF.

As to this clonotype: A much larger clone is a single base away; this may be a read error. The chain joins TRBV5-6 to TRBJ2-3; 7 nucleotides match TRBD2. Germline trimming cut 6 bases from V and 1 base from J; bases unmatched to any gene: 8. Germline V gene data show CDR1 as SGHDT and CDR2 as YYEEEE. This CDR3 region has 15 residues. CDR3 sequence reads: CASTPWSGGTDTQYF. The CDR3, as DNA: TGTGCCAGCACACCTTGGAGCGGGGGCACAGATACGCAGTATTTT.

Worth noting for this clonotype: A much larger clone lies one base from this, so it may be a read error. This chain joins TRBV4-3 and TRBJ1-2; D remains ambiguous. Germline assignment: CDR1 LGHNA and CDR2 YSLEER. The CDR3 totals 14 residues. The CDR3 region has the DNA TGCGCCAGCAGCCAAGATTTGCAGGTCTATGGCCACACCTTC. Translation: CASSQDLQVYGHTF.

This clonotype was recorded many times. This rearrangement joins TRBV7-9 to TRBJ1-5, with TRBD1 identical over 10 bases. The CDR3 extends over 12 amino acids. V lost 5 bases to trimming and J lost 12 bases; unmatched junction nucleotides: 4. The germline V gene has CDR1 SEHNR and CDR2 FQNEAQ (reference sequence). The CDR3 DNA sequence: TGTGCCAGCAGCACCGGACAGGGGGTCCAGCATTTT. Its protein is CASSTGQGVQHF. Combining the CDR3 with reference TRBV7-9 and TRBJ1-5 gives the whole variable domain DTGVSQNPRHKITKRGQNVTFRCDPISEHNRLYWYRQTLGQGPEFLTYFQNEAQLEKSRLLSDRFSAERPKGSFSTLEIQRTEQGDSAMYLCASSTGQGVQHFGDGTRLSIL.

The chain combines TRBV7-9 with TRBJ2-5, with TRBD2 identical over 10 bases. J was trimmed by 4 bases and V by 4 bases; bases with no gene match: 6. Germline-derived CDR1 and CDR2 are SEHNR and FQNEAQ (reference sequence). This CDR3 is built from 15 residues. CDR3 DNA sequence: TGTGCCAGCAGCTCGGGACTAGCGCTAGGAGAGACCCAGTACTTC. Residues: CASSSGLALGETQYF.